This entry is about one T cell receptor (beta chain). Its antigen remains undetermined. Base qualities are not recorded, but no much larger clone differs from it by a single base. Whole blood was collected in K2EDTA tubes by collaborating institutions according to the institutions' own protocols. Collaborator samples were shipped for TCRbeta analysis as frozen whole blood, isolated PBMCs, or DNA extracted from either sample type. The data are from a study of blood T cell repertoires in COVID-19 (dated by TCRdb to 2018 to 2021). Looking at the study overall: Collaborator samples came from the United States, Italy and Spain and covered acute and convalescent phases of COVID-19. The prospective study material was composed of cDNA or gDNA derived from T cells, B-cell-depleted T cells, or PBMCs. Deeply sampled blood TCRbeta repertoires from subjects exposed to, actively infected with, or recovered from COVID-19 were included in the dataset. A freely available public database, intended as a resource for researchers studying the immune response to SARS-CoV-2, is where the repertoires were released. The samples were drawn from the first 160 participants of the ongoing ImmuneRACE study and from 1,254 subjects provided by 6 global collaborators. Sample metadata almost always included a de-identified subject ID, COVID-19 status, age in years and sex. Where available, HLA class I and class II types were obtained from metadata supplied by the sample provider rather than from assay-based typing. Paper-wide results and their limitations: Clinical and demographic metadata were provided uncurated, with the amount varying by source and participant.

At the junction V is shortened by 1 base and J by 3 bases, with 12 bases in between. Taken from the germline V gene (reference sequence), the CDR1 and CDR2 loops are SEHNR and FQNEAQ. The CDR3 measures 15 amino acids from cysteine to phenylalanine. CDR3 DNA is the only sequence kept; it has 45 bases, read in frame from the first base. TCRbeta CDR3 regions were amplified from genomic DNA using the immunoSEQ Assay, a bias-controlled multiplex PCR. For the original study's pipeline: Within the assay, amplification of reference gene primers was used to estimate how many nucleated cells each sample contained. To quantify the absolute abundance of each unique TCRbeta CDR3 rearrangement, sequence reads were collapsed and filtered. Productive Simpson clonality was computed per sample as the square root of Simpson's diversity index over productive rearrangements. The clones in this table, taken by TCRdb from immuneACCESS, are in-frame only. Not every clone is retained; where verified, under half of the shortfall comes from an unresolved V gene, and the cause of the rest is unknown. V and J calls and clone size are given by that table; D and trimming were obtained from the DNA. The table for this sample lists 100,000 or so clones; approximately 86% of them were counted only once. Clones ranked in the top ten supply 2.5% to 3.5% of the sample.

The rearrangement combines TRBV7-9 with TRBJ1-1; the D segment could be TRBD1, given 5 matching bases. This TCR was recovered from a man in his forties or fifties with active or convalescent COVID-19. The material sequenced was peripheral blood. The nucleotides are TGTGCCAGCAGCTTAGGATGGGCAGGGCACACTGAAGCTTTCTTT. Translated, it gives CASSLGWAGHTEAFF.